Here is one T cell receptor beta chain with its context. A single record per CDR3 protein comes from TCRdb applying MiXCR to the 5' RACE reads. Among 640,000 or so distinct CDR3 sequences listed, 6% to 6.5% were seen once. This entry comes from a study of identical twins. Germline trimming cut 4 bases from V and 7 bases from J; bases unmatched to any gene: 6. The CDR3 is made up of 14 amino acids. In germline, CDR1 is SGDLS, CDR2 YYNGEE. The clonotype comes from a man younger than 35 in good health. The material sequenced was naive T cells sorted from blood. The J gene is TRBJ2-5, the V gene TRBV9; 11 bases align to TRBD1. CDR3: CASSSDRGPRTQYF. The CDR3 DNA sequence: TGTGCCAGCAGCTCGGACAGGGGGCCACGGACCCAGTACTTC.